This TCR beta chain came from a study of T cell repertoires in cytomegalovirus infection. Study overall: CMV infection plus the matching HLA type was flagged by public TCR beta signatures.

Broader study findings: Frequencies of public TCR beta families were cumulated, and this identified carriers of CMV plus the relevant HLA. HLA-C-restricted TCR beta clonotypes specific for CMV led the ex vivo response.

One entry per CDR3 protein, called by TCRdb with MiXCR from the reads. The sample carries around 340,000 distinct CDR3 sequences, 25% to 35% recorded once. The CDR3 is made up of 14 amino acids. With 2 bases removed from V and 2 bases from J, the gap between germline ends came to 10 bases. CDR1 and CDR2 (germline): SEHNR, FQNEAQ (reference sequence). This clonotype was observed a few times. No antigen is known for it. The origin of this receptor is a human donor in good health (CMV status not recorded). Some clones in this sample may be carry-over from other donors' samples. The gene calls are TRBV7-9 and TRBJ2-7; D remains ambiguous. This specimen consisted of cultured PBMCs, obtained from culture after CMV antigen stimulation. CDR3 nucleotide sequence: TGTGCCAGCAGCTTATATTCAGCGACCTACGAGCAGTACTTC. Translating gives CASSLYSATYEQYF.